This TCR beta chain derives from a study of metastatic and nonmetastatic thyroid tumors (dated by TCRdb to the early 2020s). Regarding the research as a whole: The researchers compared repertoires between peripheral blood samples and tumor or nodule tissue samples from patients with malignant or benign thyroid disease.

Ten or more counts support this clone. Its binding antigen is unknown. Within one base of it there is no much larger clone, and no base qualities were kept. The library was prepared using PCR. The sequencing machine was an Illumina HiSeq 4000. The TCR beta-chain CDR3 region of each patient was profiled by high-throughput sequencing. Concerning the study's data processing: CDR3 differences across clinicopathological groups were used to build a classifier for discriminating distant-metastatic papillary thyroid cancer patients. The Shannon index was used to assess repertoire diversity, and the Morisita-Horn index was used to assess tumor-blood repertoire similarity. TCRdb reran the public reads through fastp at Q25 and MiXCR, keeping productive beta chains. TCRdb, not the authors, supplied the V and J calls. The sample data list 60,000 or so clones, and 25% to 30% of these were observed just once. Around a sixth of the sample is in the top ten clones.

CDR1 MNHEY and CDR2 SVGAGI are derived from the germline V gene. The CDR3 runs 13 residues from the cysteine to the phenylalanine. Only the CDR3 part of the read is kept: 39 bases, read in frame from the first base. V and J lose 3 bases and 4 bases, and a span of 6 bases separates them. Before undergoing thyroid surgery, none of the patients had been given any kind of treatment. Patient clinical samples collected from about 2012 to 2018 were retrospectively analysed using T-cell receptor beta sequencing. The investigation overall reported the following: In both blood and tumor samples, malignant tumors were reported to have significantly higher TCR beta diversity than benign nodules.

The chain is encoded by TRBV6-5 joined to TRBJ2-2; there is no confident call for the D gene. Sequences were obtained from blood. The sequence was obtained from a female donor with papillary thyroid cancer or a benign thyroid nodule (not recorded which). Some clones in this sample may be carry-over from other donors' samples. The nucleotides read TGTGCCAGCAGTTATGGCAGCACCGGGGAGCTGTTTTTT. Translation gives CASSYGSTGELFF.